The present T cell receptor (beta chain) was sequenced within a study of blood T cell repertoires in COVID-19. Across the whole study: Acute-phase and convalescent COVID-19 samples originated in the United States, Italy and Spain. The analysed material was cDNA or gDNA that came from T cells, B-cell-depleted T cells, or PBMCs.

The CDR3 loop spans 17 amino acids. Trimming took 5 bases from V and 2 from J; bases not matched to a gene: 12. Germline CDR1 reads MDHEN; CDR2 reads SYDVKM. Authors' processing steps: Estimation of nucleated cell counts was performed using reference gene primer amplification. Measured with immunoSEQ multiplex PCR; TCRdb has only the in-frame clones, and not every one. For V, J and clone size, that table is used; D and trimming come from the DNA. The table lists 150,000 or so clones, roughly 93% of them singletons, with 2% in the top ten. Patients in Seattle were enrolled during active infection, then followed longitudinally.

The V gene is TRBV28, the J gene TRBJ2-1; TRBD2 agrees at 7 bases. The sequenced sample consisted of peripheral blood. The sequence came from a woman aged 55-69 years with COVID-19, enrolled during active disease. In DNA form, the CDR3 reads TGTGCCAGCAGTGTGCTCGGGGCGGGGGTAACCTACAATGAGCAGTTCTTC. It yields the protein CASSVLGAGVTYNEQFF.